Listed here is a single T cell receptor (beta chain). Antigen: not known. The assay was immunoSEQ multiplex PCR, and TCRdb's table has in-frame clones only and misses some. This table holds some 2 million clones, approximately 94% found once. This sample was taken from a study of shared clonotypes between healthy human individuals. Study summary: Researchers assigned three CD4 naive, three CD4 memory, two CD8 naive and one CD8 memory plate to each donor. Findings and limits, study-wide: Among donors, clonotype sharing was expected to be affected by sequencing depth. Larger estimated richness was generally recorded for naive subsets relative to memory subsets.

CD8 cells regarded as naive lacked CD45RO, were positively chosen for CCR7, and omitted terminally differentiated effector memory CD45RA+ cells. Caucasian adults residing in Nashville, Tennessee made up all the donors. Sequenced material: naive CD8+ T cells sorted from blood. The clonotype was recovered from a man between 18 and 29 years old in good health.

For the CDR3, the DNA is TGTGCCAGCAGCTTTGGCAGGGAGCTGTTTTTT. Its translation is CASSFGRELFF. The chain is built from TRBV7-9 and TRBJ2-2; D call uncertain. The length of the CDR3 is 11 residues. CDR1 and CDR2 from the germline V gene are SEHNR and FQNEAQ (reference sequence). Trimming shortened V by 3 bases and J by 9 bases, and 5 bases separated the two germline ends.